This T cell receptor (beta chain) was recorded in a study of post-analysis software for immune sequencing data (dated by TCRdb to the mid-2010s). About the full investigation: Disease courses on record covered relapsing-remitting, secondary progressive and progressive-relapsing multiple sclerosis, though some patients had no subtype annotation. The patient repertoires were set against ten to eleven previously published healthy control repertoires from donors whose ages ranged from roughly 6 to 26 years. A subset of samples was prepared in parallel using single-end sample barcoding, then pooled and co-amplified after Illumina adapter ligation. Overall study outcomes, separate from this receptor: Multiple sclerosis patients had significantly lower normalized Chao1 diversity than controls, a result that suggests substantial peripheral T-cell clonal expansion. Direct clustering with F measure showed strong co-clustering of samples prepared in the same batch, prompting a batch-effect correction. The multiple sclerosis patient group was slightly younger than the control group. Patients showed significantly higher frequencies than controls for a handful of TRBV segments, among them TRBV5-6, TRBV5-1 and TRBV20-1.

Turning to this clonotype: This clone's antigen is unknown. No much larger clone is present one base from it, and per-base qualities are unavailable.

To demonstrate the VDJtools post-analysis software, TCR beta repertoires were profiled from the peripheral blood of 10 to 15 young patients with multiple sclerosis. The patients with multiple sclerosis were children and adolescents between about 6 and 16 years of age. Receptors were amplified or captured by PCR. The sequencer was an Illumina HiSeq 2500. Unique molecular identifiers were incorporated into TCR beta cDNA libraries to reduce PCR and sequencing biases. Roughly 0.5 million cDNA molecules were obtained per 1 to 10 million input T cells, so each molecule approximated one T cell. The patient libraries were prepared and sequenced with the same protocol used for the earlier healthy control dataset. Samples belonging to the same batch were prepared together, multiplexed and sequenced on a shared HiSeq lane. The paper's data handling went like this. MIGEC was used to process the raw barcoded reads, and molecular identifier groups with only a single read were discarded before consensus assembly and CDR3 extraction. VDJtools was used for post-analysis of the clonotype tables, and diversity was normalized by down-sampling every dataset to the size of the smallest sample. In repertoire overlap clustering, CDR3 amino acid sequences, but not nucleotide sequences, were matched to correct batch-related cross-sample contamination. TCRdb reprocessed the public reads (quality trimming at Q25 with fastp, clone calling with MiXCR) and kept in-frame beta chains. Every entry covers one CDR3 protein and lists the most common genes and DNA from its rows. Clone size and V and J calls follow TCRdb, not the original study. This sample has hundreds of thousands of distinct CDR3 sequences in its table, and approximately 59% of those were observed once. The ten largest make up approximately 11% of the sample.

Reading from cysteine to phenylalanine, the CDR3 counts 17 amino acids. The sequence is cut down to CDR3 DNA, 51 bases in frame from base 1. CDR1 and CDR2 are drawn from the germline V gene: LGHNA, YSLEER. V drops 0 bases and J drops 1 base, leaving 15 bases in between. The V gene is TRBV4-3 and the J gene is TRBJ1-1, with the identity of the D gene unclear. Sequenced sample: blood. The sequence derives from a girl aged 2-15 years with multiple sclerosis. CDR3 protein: CASSQDPLGPANTEAFF. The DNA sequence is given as TGCGCCAGCAGCCAAGACCCCCTAGGGCCGGCGAACACTGAAGCTTTCTTT.